The next 2 T cell receptor beta chains were all read from a single sample in a study of low-dose radiotherapy and immunotherapy resistance in tumors. Alpha and beta chains were covered, as first-strand cDNA relied on TRAV- and TRBV-specific primers. Both a constant-region primer and a V-primer adapter served to amplify TCRs across 20 to 25 PCR cycles. TCRdb re-derived calls from the reads in MiXCR, one entry per CDR3 protein. The data contain about 39,000 distinct CDR3 sequences, around 20% of them singletons. This sample's time point: after trial treatment. The treatment: LDRT plus nivolumab, ipilimumab, low-dose cyclophosphamide and aspirin (RACIN trial). Sequenced here: PBMCs, sampled after low-dose radiotherapy plus immunotherapy. Source of these receptors: a female donor with ovarian cancer.

With respect to this clonotype: A far larger clone is just one base off, so this is likely a read error. The genes are TRBV6-6 and TRBJ2-7; D call uncertain. Germline V lookup: CDR1 MNHNY, CDR2 SVGAGI (reference sequence). V was shortened by 3 bases and J by 7 bases, with 13 bases between the two germline ends. The CDR3 runs to 13 residues. CDR3 DNA sequence: TGTGCCAGCAGTTATAACATGTTGTTTGAGCAGTACTTC. Protein product: CASSYNMLFEQYF.

There are many counts of this clonotype. The chain employs TRBV5-6 and TRBJ2-1; 8 bases map to TRBD1. There are 15 residues in the CDR3. From germline, CDR1 is SGHDT and CDR2 YYEEEE. The ends lost 0 bases at V and 10 bases at J; junction bases unmatched: 9. The CDR3 protein is CASSLVSQGAREQFF. CDR3 DNA: TGTGCCAGCAGCTTGGTGTCGCAGGGGGCACGGGAGCAGTTCTTC.